A single sample gave rise to the 10 T cell receptor beta chains below, sequenced in a study of cytomegalovirus exposure and HLA in healthy donors. PCR used 60 Vbeta primers and 13 Jbeta primers. TCRdb's table, derived via immunoSEQ multiplex PCR, lists solely in-frame clones and lacks some. The sample records 55,000 to 65,000 clones, about 85% being singletons. Sequencing input: PBMCs. These receptor sequences come from a female donor in good health and CMV-seronegative.

In DNA, the CDR3 is TGTGCCAGCAGCAGAGGCGGGACAGAGTCCTACGAGCAGTACTTC. Encoded protein: CASSRGGTESYEQYF. V usage is TRBV7-9 and J usage is TRBJ2-7; D might be TRBD1 (7 bases). With 5 bases removed from V and 1 base from J, the gap between germline ends came to 15 bases. Germline V gives CDR1 SEHNR, CDR2 FQNEAQ (reference sequence). CDR3 size: 15 residues.

The chain has TRBV30 and TRBJ1-1; D is ambiguous. CDR3 length equals 16 residues. Germline values: CDR1 GTSNPN, CDR2 SVGIG (reference sequence). The V end was cut by 2 bases, the J end by 1 base, with 17 bases between. The chain's CDR3 is CAWSFLAGLGNTEAFF. In DNA, the CDR3 is TGTGCCTGGAGTTTCCTGGCAGGACTGGGGAACACTGAAGCTTTCTTT.

V usage is TRBV28 and J usage is TRBJ2-7; TRBD1 matches at 10 bases. J lost 7 bases, V lost 6 bases, and 9 bases had no gene match. Germline CDR1 is MDHEN and CDR2 is SYDVKM. CDR3 length: 14 amino acids. The CDR3 coding sequence is TGTGCCAGCAGCCCCGGGACAGGGGAGTGGGAGCAGTACTTC. It encodes CASSPGTGEWEQYF.

The CDR3 DNA sequence: TGTGCCAGCAGCAAACAGGGGGGGAGGGAAAACAATGAGCAGTTCTTC. This translates into CASSKQGGRENNEQFF. The V and J genes are TRBV7-6 and TRBJ2-1; possibly TRBD1 for D (8 bases). CDR3 size: 16 residues. CDR1 and CDR2 from the germline V gene are SGHVS and FNYEAQ. V lost 5 bases and J 5 bases, leaving 19 bases between the germline ends.

The rearrangement joins TRBV7-3 to TRBJ1-1; 11 bases are a match to TRBD1. The V gene's germline CDR1 is SGHTA and CDR2 FQGTGA. The CDR3 loop spans 16 amino acids. V was pared by 5 bases and J by 5 bases, with 10 bases of the junction left unmatched. CDR3 amino acids: CASSKTSGTGGTEAFF. For the CDR3, the DNA is TGTGCCAGCAGCAAAACTTCCGGGACAGGGGGAACTGAAGCTTTCTTT. The variable domain in full, completed from reference TRBV7-3 and TRBJ1-1, reads GAGVSQTPSNKVTEKGKYVELRCDPISGHTALYWYRQSLGQGPEFLIYFQGTGAADDSGLPNDRFFAVRPEGSVSTLKIQRTERGDSAVYLCASSKTSGTGGTEAFFGQGTRLTVV.

This clone came up once. In DNA form, the CDR3 reads TGTGCCAGCTCAGGGGTCTACGAGCAGTACTTC. Residues: CASSGVYEQYF. This rearrangement joins TRBV25-1 to TRBJ2-7, with TRBD1 as a possible D gene (6 bases). Germline CDR1 is MGHDK and CDR2 is SYGVNS. The CDR3 runs 11 residues. The V end lost 8 bases, the J end lost 3 bases, and 8 bases lay between the germline ends.

The count of this clone is one. The chain links TRBV19 to TRBJ1-2; no clear D. CDR1 and CDR2 from the germline V gene are LNHDA and SQIVND (reference sequence). This CDR3 is built from 15 residues. With 3 bases removed from V and 4 bases from J, the gap between germline ends came to 15 bases. CDR3 nucleotides: TGTGCCAGTAGTATGAATGCGCGGTCCAGCTATGGCTACACCTTC. It translates to CASSMNARSSYGYTF.

This rearrangement joins TRBV5-1 to TRBJ1-1; D not resolved. The CDR3 is 13 amino acids. Germline values: CDR1 SGHRS, CDR2 YFSETQ. V gave up 4 bases and J gave up 4 bases, with 11 bases separating them. Here the CDR3 DNA reads TGCGCCAGCAGCGGAGGCGGTTTCACTGAAGCTTTCTTT. This encodes CASSGGGFTEAFF. The entire variable domain, with the rest obtained from reference TRBV5-1 and TRBJ1-1, is as follows: KAGVTQTPRYLIKTRGQQVTLSCSPISGHRSVSWYQQTPGQGLQFLFEYFSETQRNKGNFPGRFSGRQFSNSRSEMNVSTLELGDSALYLCASSGGGFTEAFFGQGTRLTVV.

CDR3 amino acids: CASSRENIQYF. The CDR3 coding sequence is TGTGCCAGCAGCCGCGAAAACATTCAGTACTTC. The chain couples TRBV5-6 to TRBJ2-4; D is unresolved. In germline, CDR1 is SGHDT, CDR2 YYEEEE. Deletions cut 4 bases from V and 5 bases from J, with 4 bases between. The CDR3 totals 11 residues.

The chain employs TRBV7-2 and TRBJ2-2; 9 bases are a match to TRBD1. This CDR3 contains 15 residues. Trimming removed 4 bases from V and 7 bases from J; junction bases left unmatched: 7. Germline V gene data show CDR1 as SGHTA and CDR2 as FQGNSA. The CDR3 reads CASSSWTGVVGELFF. CDR3 coding DNA: TGTGCCAGCAGCTCTTGGACAGGGGTGGTCGGGGAGCTGTTTTTT.